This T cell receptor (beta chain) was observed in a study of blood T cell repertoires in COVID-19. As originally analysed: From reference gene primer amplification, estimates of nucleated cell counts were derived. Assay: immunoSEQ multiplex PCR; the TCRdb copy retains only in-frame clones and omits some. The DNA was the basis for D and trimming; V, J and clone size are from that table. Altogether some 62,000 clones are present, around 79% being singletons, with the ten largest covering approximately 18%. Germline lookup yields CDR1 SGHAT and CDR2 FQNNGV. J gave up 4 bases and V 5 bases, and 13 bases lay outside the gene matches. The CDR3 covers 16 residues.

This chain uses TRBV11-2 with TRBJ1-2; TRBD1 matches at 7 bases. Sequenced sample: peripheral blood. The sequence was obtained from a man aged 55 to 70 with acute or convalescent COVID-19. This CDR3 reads CASSLLGTVGGYGYTF. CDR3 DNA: TGTGCCAGCAGCCTATTGGGGACAGTGGGAGGCTATGGCTACACCTTC.